The rows below give T cell receptor beta chains drawn from one sample of a study of blood T cell repertoires in COVID-19. Here immunoSEQ multiplex PCR was the method, and the copy in TCRdb shows in-frame clones only, minus some. The table lists about 210,000 clones, 87% of them singletons. Sequenced input: PBMCs or T cells enriched from blood (not recorded which). Every receptor here comes from a man between 18 and 29 years old with acute COVID-19. Both conserved end residues are part of each CDR3. Fields, in order: V gene, D gene, J gene, CDR3 length, clone size, CDR3 protein, CDR3 DNA. D genes are given only for firm matches. Not every row has a clone size; where given, it reads once, few, many or a size class.

v_gene: TRBV28
d_gene: TRBD2
j_gene: TRBJ2-7
len: 14
abundance: once
CDR3aa: CASSVAGGAYEQYF
CDR3nt: TGTGCCAGCAGCGTAGCGGGAGGGGCCTACGAGCAGTACTTC

v_gene: TRBV7-3
d_gene: TRBD2
j_gene: TRBJ2-3
len: 16
abundance: .
CDR3aa: CASSLGGGRAGDTQYF
CDR3nt: TGTGCCAGCAGCTTAGGGGGCGGGAGGGCCGGAGATACGCAGTATTTT

v_gene: TRBV28
d_gene: .
j_gene: TRBJ1-6
len: 16
abundance: .
CDR3aa: CASRDGQLNYNSPLHF
CDR3nt: TGTGCCAGCCGCGACGGACAGCTCAACTATAATTCACCCCTCCACTTT

v_gene: TRBV7-2
d_gene: .
j_gene: TRBJ1-5
len: 18
abundance: few
CDR3aa: CASSLAGPWTDPSWPQHF
CDR3nt: TGTGCCAGCAGCTTAGCGGGGCCCTGGACAGATCCTTCTTGGCCCCAGCATTTT

v_gene: TRBV27
d_gene: TRBD1
j_gene: TRBJ1-2
len: 15
abundance: .
CDR3aa: CASSSTTGGLYGYTF
CDR3nt: TGTGCCAGCAGTTCAACTACAGGGGGCCTCTATGGCTACACCTTC

v_gene: TRBV24-1
d_gene: .
j_gene: TRBJ1-2
len: 13
abundance: .
CDR3aa: CATSEQGLFGYTF
CDR3nt: TGTGCCACCAGTGAACAGGGCCTCTTTGGCTACACCTTC

v_gene: TRBV2
d_gene: .
j_gene: TRBJ2-1
len: 12
abundance: .
CDR3aa: CASSGLYNEQFF
CDR3nt: TGTGCCAGCAGTGGACTCTACAATGAGCAGTTCTTC

v_gene: TRBV28
d_gene: TRBD2
j_gene: TRBJ2-5
len: 16
abundance: .
CDR3aa: CASNLKRTSGQETQYF
CDR3nt: TGTGCCAGCAACCTAAAACGGACTAGCGGCCAGGAGACCCAGTACTTC

v_gene: TRBV18
d_gene: TRBD2
j_gene: TRBJ2-1
len: 17
abundance: .
CDR3aa: CASSPQREGLSYNEQFF
CDR3nt: TGTGCCAGCTCACCACAGCGGGAGGGCCTCTCCTACAATGAGCAGTTCTTC

v_gene: TRBV19
d_gene: .
j_gene: TRBJ2-7
len: 12
abundance: .
CDR3aa: CASSQNSYEQYF
CDR3nt: TGTGCCAGTAGTCAAAACTCCTACGAGCAGTACTTC

v_gene: TRBV11-3
d_gene: TRBD1
j_gene: TRBJ1-1
len: 14
abundance: .
CDR3aa: CASSLTGWDTEAFF
CDR3nt: TGTGCCAGCAGCTTGACAGGGTGGGACACTGAAGCTTTCTTT